The T cell receptor (beta chain) described here comes from a study of blood T cell repertoires in COVID-19. Overall study context: COVID-19 samples from acute and convalescent phases originated in the United States, Italy and Spain. Sources were T cells, B-cell-depleted T cells, or PBMCs; the material itself was cDNA or gDNA.

Per the authors' pipeline: Amplified reference gene primers provided the basis for estimating nucleated cell counts. Sequenced by immunoSEQ multiplex PCR; TCRdb stores in-frame clones only, minus some. The V and J calls and clone size are taken from that table; D and trimming were inferred from the DNA. The sample has around 84,000 clones; 65% to 85% are singletons. In its sample, this clone was seen once. V dropped 2 bases and J dropped 0 bases, with 14 bases sitting between them. There are 16 residues in the CDR3. The V gene's germline CDR1 is MNHEY and CDR2 SVGEGT. Sequenced input: peripheral blood. The source of this sequence is a man aged 80 or over with active or convalescent COVID-19. V usage is TRBV6-2 or TRBV6-3 and J usage is TRBJ2-7, with D possibly being TRBD1 (6 bases). The CDR3, as DNA: TGTGCCAGCAGTTACGGGACCTGGACAGCCTCCTACGAGCAGTACTTC. Encoded protein: CASSYGTWTASYEQYF.